This TCR beta chain was recorded in a study of blood T cell repertoires in COVID-19. Study-wide background: The United States, Italy and Spain were the sources of the acute and convalescent COVID-19 samples.

The V gene's germline CDR1 is SGDLS and CDR2 YYNGEE. The CDR3 is 16 residues long. Trimming pared 0 bases from V and 3 bases from J, leaving 13 bases between. Participants reported their clinical history, and cohort assignment relied on those reports. A case of COVID-19 had been met by exposed participants within 2 weeks before study entry. Source study methods: Reference gene primer amplification gave nucleated cell count estimates. Method: immunoSEQ multiplex PCR; TCRdb's copy keeps in-frame clones and lacks some. V, J and clone size reflect that table, while D and trimming were determined from the DNA. The table records 120,000 to 150,000 clones, under 90% of them present only once.

This chain links TRBV9 with TRBJ2-1; D gene ambiguous. Material for sequencing was PBMCs or T cells enriched from blood (not recorded which). This TCR was sampled from a woman between 18 and 29 years old who had been exposed to COVID-19. Here the CDR3 DNA reads TGTGCCAGCAGCGTAGGTGTTAGCCCATACTACAATGAGCAGTTCTTC. This encodes CASSVGVSPYYNEQFF.